This T cell receptor (beta chain) originates from a study of blood T cell repertoires in COVID-19. Overall study context: Acute and convalescent COVID-19 specimens originated in the United States, Italy and Spain. PBMCs, B-cell-depleted T cells, or T cells were the source of the cDNA or gDNA that made up the material.

Study members were between roughly 18 and 89 years old and lived in 24 US regions. This CDR3 is built from 13 residues. CDR1 is ENHRY, CDR2 SYGVKD, per germline. V was pared by 10 bases and J by 9 bases, with 9 bases of the junction left unmatched. As originally analysed: Estimation of nucleated cell counts relied on the amplification of reference gene primers. TCRdb keeps only in-frame clones here, not all; method: immunoSEQ multiplex PCR. D and trimming come from the DNA, and the V and J calls and clone size come from that table. Here the sample spans roughly 160,000 clones, about 80% being singletons.

The clonotype was recovered from a woman aged 70-85 years in a cohort exposed to, infected with or recovered from COVID-19 (not recorded which). The specimen sequenced was PBMCs or T cells enriched from blood (not recorded which). The genes are TRBV10-3 and TRBJ2-1; TRBD2 agrees at 10 bases. The CDR3 region is CATTSSGSGEQFF. CDR3 coding DNA: TGTGCCACCACTTCTAGCGGGAGCGGTGAGCAGTTCTTC.